The clone carrying this TCR beta chain was observed many times. Its cognate antigen is unknown. This sample is part of a study of T cells in Graves' hyperthyroidism and ophthalmopathy. Amplification of TCR beta CDR3 regions was performed using RNA transcripts as template. A first-round RT-PCR of the TCR CDR3 used the HTBI primer set. Using its own MiXCR run on the multiplex PCR reads, TCRdb lists one record per CDR3 protein. The sample lists hundreds of thousands of distinct CDR3 sequences, 45% occurring once. Whole-study findings and limits: Ophthalmopathy was separated from stable hyperthyroidism by a 13 V-J model. Researchers found most expanded thyroid clonotypes above 0.001 in blood as well.

Exclusions: uncontrolled infection, other autoimmune disease, pregnancy, lactation. The clonotype comes from an adult man with Graves' disease, either hyperthyroidism or ophthalmopathy (not recorded which). Material for sequencing was peripheral blood or thyroid tissue (not recorded which).

The CDR3 nucleotides are TGCAGCGTGGACAGTGGGGGACAAGAGACCCAGTACTTC. Protein: CSVDSGGQETQYF. The V gene is TRBV29-1, the J gene TRBJ2-5; D possibly corresponds to TRBD1 (6 bases). Trimming cost V 6 bases and J 2 bases, with 13 bases left between them. The CDR3 length is 13 residues. Looked up from germline, CDR1 is SQVTM and CDR2 is ANQGSEA. The full variable domain, rest sourced from reference TRBV29-1 and TRBJ2-5, is SAVISQKPSRDICQRGTSLTIQCQVDSQVTMMFWYRQQPGQSLTLIATANQGSEATYESGFVIDKFPISRPNLTFSTLTVSNMSPEDSSIYLCSVDSGGQETQYFGPGTRLLVL.